The 16 T cell receptor beta chains reported below all come from one sample, sequenced in a study of cytomegalovirus exposure and HLA in healthy donors. PCR amplification relied on 60 Vbeta primers (plus 13 Jbeta primers). Libraries were prepared by immunoSEQ multiplex PCR; TCRdb keeps only in-frame clonotypes and omits some of them. The sample yields about 52,000 clones, 73% seen once. Material for sequencing was PBMCs. The receptors stem from a man between 18 and 29 years old in good health and CMV-seronegative.

V and J are TRBV6-6 and TRBJ2-3, with a possible D match to TRBD1 (6 bases). V was cut by 11 bases and J by 2 bases, with 11 bases left in between. The V gene's germline CDR1 is MNHNY and CDR2 SVGAGI (reference sequence). The CDR3 consists of 12 residues. In DNA form, the CDR3 reads TGTGCCTGCGGACAGTTCACAGATACGCAGTATTTT. Translated, it gives CACGQFTDTQYF.

The chain carries TRBV29-1 and TRBJ1-1; 9 bases agree with TRBD1. Germline V gene lookup returns CDR1 SQVTM and CDR2 ANQGSEA. The CDR3 is 13 residues long. The trim removed 5 bases at V and 5 bases at J, leaving 6 bases unmatched. The CDR3 DNA reads TGCAGCGTTAAAGGACAGGGGTGGACTGAAGCTTTCTTT. Translated: CSVKGQGWTEAFF.

A note on this clone: Germline is not matched at one junction end, which may reflect a read error. The chain couples TRBV28 to TRBJ2-7; possibly TRBD1 for D (5 bases). The V gene's germline CDR1 is MDHEN and CDR2 SYDVKM. The CDR3 extends over 13 amino acids. This CDR3 is CASSFQGSYEQYF. CDR3 coding DNA: TGTGCCAGCAGTTTCCAGGGTTCCTATGAGCAGTACTTC. The full variable domain, its missing parts supplied by reference TRBV28 and TRBJ2-7, is DVKVTQSSRYLVKRTGEKVFLECVQDMDHENMFWYRQDPGLGLRLIYFSYDVKMKEKGDIPEGYSVSREKKERFSLILESASTNQTSMYLCASSFQGSYEQYFGPGTRLTVT.

V and J are TRBV29-1 and TRBJ2-7; D perhaps matches TRBD2 (6 bases). Germline loops: CDR1 SQVTM, CDR2 ANQGSEA. The CDR3 is made up of 13 amino acids. Trimming removed 5 bases from V and 1 base from J, with 12 bases in between. The CDR3 is CSVRGLESYEQYF. Here the CDR3 DNA reads TGCAGCGTTCGGGGACTGGAGTCCTACGAGCAGTACTTC.

This clone was seen a few times. The V gene is TRBV2, the J gene TRBJ2-7; D remains ambiguous. This CDR3 has 12 amino acids. Looked up from germline, CDR1 is SNHLY and CDR2 is FYNNEI. Trimming cost V 6 bases and J 3 bases, with 9 bases left between them. The CDR3 sequence is CASRYYSYEQYF. The CDR3 DNA sequence: TGTGCCAGCAGGTATTACAGCTACGAGCAGTACTTC. Combining the CDR3 with reference TRBV2 and TRBJ2-7 gives the whole variable domain EPEVTQTPSHQVTQMGQEVILRCVPISNHLYFYWYRQILGQKVEFLVSFYNNEISEKSEIFDDQFSVERPDGSNFTLKIRSTKLEDSAMYFCASRYYSYEQYFGPGTRLTVT.

The chain carries TRBV30 and TRBJ2-2, with D tentatively TRBD2 (6 bases). Germline assignment: CDR1 GTSNPN and CDR2 SVGIG (reference sequence). The CDR3 consists of 15 residues. V was clipped by 2 bases and J by 3 bases, with 13 bases between them. The CDR3 loop is CAWSIGGTYTGELFF. Written as DNA, the CDR3 is TGTGCCTGGAGTATTGGCGGGACCTACACCGGGGAGCTGTTTTTT.

This chain joins TRBV5-4 and TRBJ2-7, with a weak D call TRBD2 (5 bases). This CDR3 region has 13 residues. The ends were cut back, 2 bases at V and 2 bases at J, with 8 bases in the middle. Looked up from germline, CDR1 is SGHNT and CDR2 is YYREEE (reference sequence). The CDR3 is CASSFRGTYEQYF. CDR3 DNA sequence: TGTGCCAGCAGCTTTAGAGGGACCTACGAGCAGTACTTC.

This clone is a singleton in its sample. This sequence joins TRBV30 and TRBJ2-7, with 9 nucleotides matching TRBD2. Trimming took 6 bases from V and 2 from J; bases not matched to a gene: 17. The CDR3 spans 17 residues. Germline CDR1 GTSNPN, CDR2 SVGIG (reference sequence). The CDR3 nucleotides read TGTGCCTGCGCAGGGGGTAGCGGGAGATCCGCGACCTACGAGCAGTACTTC. Amino acid sequence: CACAGGSGRSATYEQYF.

The chain links TRBV4-3 to TRBJ2-2; D remains unclear. V was clipped by 0 bases and J by 3 bases, with 5 bases between them. Germline V gene lookup returns CDR1 LGHNA and CDR2 YSLEER. The CDR3 has 14 residues. CDR3 nucleotide sequence: TGCGCCAGCAGCCAAGACTACGACACCGGGGAGCTGTTTTTT. Its translation: CASSQDYDTGELFF.

This clone was counted only a few times. The rearrangement joins TRBV5-3 to TRBJ2-7; TRBD2 might be the D (5 bases). Being an ORF, TRBV5-3 has a function that is uncertain. Trimming stripped 5 bases from V and 12 bases from J, with 18 bases between. The CDR3 contains 12 residues. CDR3 nucleotides: TGTGCCAGAAGGGCTGACTCTAGACTAAGGTACTTC. Translation gives CARRADSRLRYF.

This chain uses TRBV6-1 with TRBJ2-1; 9 bases are shared with TRBD2. The CDR3 runs 15 residues. CDR1 is MNHNS, CDR2 SASEGT, per germline. V lost 6 bases to trimming and J lost 3 bases; unmatched junction nucleotides: 6. CDR3 DNA: TGTGCCAGCAGCGAGACTAGCGGTTACTACAATGAGCAGTTCTTC. Its translation is CASSETSGYYNEQFF.

The gene calls are TRBV4-2 and TRBJ2-3; 8 bases map to TRBD1. Trimming cost V 0 bases and J 5 bases; bases outside gene matches: 13. Germline lookup yields CDR1 LGHNA and CDR2 YNFKEQ. This CDR3 is 18 amino acids long. In DNA, the CDR3 is TGTGCCAGCAGCCAAGACCGTGGCGGACAGGGAGGCCGAGATACGCAGTATTTT. This encodes CASSQDRGGQGGRDTQYF.

This clone was observed a handful of times. CDR3 in amino acids: CAISESAGTRGDTQYF. The CDR3 coding sequence is TGTGCCATCAGTGAGTCGGCGGGGACGAGGGGAGATACGCAGTATTTT. J is TRBJ2-3 and V is TRBV10-3; possibly TRBD2 for D (6 bases). The germline V and J ends were trimmed by 0 bases and 5 bases, with 15 bases remaining between them. In germline, CDR1 is ENHRY, CDR2 SYGVKD. The CDR3 has 16 amino acids.

The V call is TRBV27, the J call TRBJ2-1; possibly TRBD1 for D (6 bases). The germline gives CDR1 MNHEY, CDR2 SMNVEV (reference sequence). Deletions cut 5 bases from V and 3 bases from J, with 8 bases between. This CDR3 comprises 13 residues. The CDR3 spells CASSMTGYNEQFF. DNA of the CDR3: TGTGCCAGCAGTATGACAGGCTACAATGAGCAGTTCTTC.

The rearrangement uses TRBV9 and TRBJ1-1; 9 nucleotides line up with TRBD1. The CDR3 is made up of 13 amino acids. From germline, CDR1 is SGDLS and CDR2 YYNGEE. Trimming removed 0 bases from V and 8 bases from J; junction bases left unmatched: 2. In nucleotides, the CDR3 is TGTGCCAGCAGCGTAGACGACAGGGGGGAAGCTTTCTTT. Its protein product is CASSVDDRGEAFF.

The chain combines TRBV20-1 with TRBJ1-1; no reliable D call. The CDR3 covers 11 residues. Germline CDR1 is DFQATT and CDR2 is SNEGSKA (reference sequence). The CDR3 reads CSIKRITEAFF. The CDR3 bases are TGCAGCATAAAGCGGATCACTGAAGCTTTCTTT.